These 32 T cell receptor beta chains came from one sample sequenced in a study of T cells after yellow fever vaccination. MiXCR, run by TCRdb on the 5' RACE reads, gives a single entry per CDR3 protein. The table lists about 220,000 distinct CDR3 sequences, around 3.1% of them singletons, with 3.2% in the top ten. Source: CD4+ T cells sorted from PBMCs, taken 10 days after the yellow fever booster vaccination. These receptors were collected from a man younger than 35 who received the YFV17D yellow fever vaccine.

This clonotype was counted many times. The CDR3 bases are TGCGCCAGCAGCTTGACGGGGGCCGGAACTGCCAACACTGAAGCTTTCTTT. It is translated as CASSLTGAGTANTEAFF. The chain links TRBV5-1 to TRBJ1-1; TRBD1 is a possible D gene (6 bases). The CDR3 runs to 17 residues. Germline V CDR1 and CDR2: SGHRS, YFSETQ. V lost 1 base and J lost 2, with 18 bases in between.

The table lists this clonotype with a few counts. The CDR3 spells CASSQGSSGGAGEQFF. For the CDR3, the DNA is TGTGCCAGCAGCCAAGGGTCTAGCGGGGGGGCAGGGGAGCAGTTCTTC. The V gene is TRBV4-2, the J gene TRBJ2-1; 12 bases are shared with TRBD2. The CDR3 has 16 amino acids. Germline CDR1 reads LGHNA; CDR2 reads YNFKEQ. V lost 1 base and J lost 10; bases outside the gene matches: 8.

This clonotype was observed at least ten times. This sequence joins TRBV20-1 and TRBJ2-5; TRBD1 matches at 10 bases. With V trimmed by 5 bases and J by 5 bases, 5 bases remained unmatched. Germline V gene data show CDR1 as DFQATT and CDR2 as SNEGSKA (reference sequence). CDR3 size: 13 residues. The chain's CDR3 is CSAPTDRGETQYF. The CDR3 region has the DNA TGCAGTGCTCCAACGGACAGGGGGGAGACCCAGTACTTC.

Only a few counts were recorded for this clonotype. Here the CDR3 reads CASSRTGTASATNEKLFF. The CDR3 DNA follows: TGTGCCAGCTCACGGACCGGGACAGCCAGTGCAACTAATGAAAAACTGTTTTTT. This chain connects TRBV18 to TRBJ1-4; 7 bases are shared with TRBD1. The germline gives CDR1 KGHSH, CDR2 LQKENI. This CDR3 comprises 18 residues. V trimming: 4 bases; J trimming: 0 bases; junction bases outside the gene matches: 11.

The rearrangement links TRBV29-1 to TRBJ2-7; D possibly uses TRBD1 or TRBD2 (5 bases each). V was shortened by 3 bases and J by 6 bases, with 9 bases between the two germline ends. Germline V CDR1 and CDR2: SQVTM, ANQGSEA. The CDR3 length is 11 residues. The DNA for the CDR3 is TGCAGCGTTGATGGGACGGGCGAGCAGTACTTC. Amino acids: CSVDGTGEQYF.

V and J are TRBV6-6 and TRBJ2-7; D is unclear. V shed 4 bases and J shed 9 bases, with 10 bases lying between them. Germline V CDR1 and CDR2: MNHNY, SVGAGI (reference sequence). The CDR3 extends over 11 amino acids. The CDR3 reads CASSSPYGQYF. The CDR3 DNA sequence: TGTGCCAGCAGTTCCCCCTATGGGCAGTACTTC.

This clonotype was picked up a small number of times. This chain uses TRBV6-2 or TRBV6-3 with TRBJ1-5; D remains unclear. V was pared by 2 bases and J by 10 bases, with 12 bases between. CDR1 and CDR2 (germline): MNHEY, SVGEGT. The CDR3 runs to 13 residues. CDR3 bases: TGTGCCAGCAGTTACGTCCCCGTTCAACCCCAGCATTTT. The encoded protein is CASSYVPVQPQHF.

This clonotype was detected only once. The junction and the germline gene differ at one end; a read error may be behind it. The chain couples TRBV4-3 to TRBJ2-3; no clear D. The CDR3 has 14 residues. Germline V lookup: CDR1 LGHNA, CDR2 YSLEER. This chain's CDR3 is CASSSSLLRDTLYF. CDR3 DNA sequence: TGCGCCAGCAGCTCCTCCCTCCTTCGCGATACGCTGTATTTT.

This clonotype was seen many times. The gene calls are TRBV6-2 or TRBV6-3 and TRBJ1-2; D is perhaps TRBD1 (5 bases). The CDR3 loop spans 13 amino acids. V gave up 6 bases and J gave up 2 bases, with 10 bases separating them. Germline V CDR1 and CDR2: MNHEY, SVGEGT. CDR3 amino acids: CASSIDSNYGYTF. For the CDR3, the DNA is TGTGCCAGCAGCATCGACAGCAACTATGGCTACACCTTC.

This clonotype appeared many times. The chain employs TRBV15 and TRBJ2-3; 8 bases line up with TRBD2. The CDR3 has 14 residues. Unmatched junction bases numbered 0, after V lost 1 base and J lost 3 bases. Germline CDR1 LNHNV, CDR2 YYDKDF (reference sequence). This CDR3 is CATSRAGGTDTQYF. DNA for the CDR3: TGTGCCACCAGCAGAGCGGGGGGGACAGATACGCAGTATTTT.

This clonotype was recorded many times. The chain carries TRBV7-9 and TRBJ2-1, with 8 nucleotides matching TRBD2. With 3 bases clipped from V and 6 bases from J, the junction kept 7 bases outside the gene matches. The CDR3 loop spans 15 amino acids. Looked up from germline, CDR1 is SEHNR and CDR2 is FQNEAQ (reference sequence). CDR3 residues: CASSLAGGPFNEQFF. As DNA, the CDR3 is TGTGCCAGCAGCTTGGCGGGGGGACCTTTCAATGAGCAGTTCTTC.

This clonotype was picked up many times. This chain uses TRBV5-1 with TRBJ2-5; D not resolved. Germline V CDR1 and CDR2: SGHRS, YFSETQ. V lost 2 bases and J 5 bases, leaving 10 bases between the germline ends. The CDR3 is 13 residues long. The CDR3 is CASSFIVGETQYF. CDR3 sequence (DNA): TGCGCCAGCAGCTTTATAGTCGGGGAGACCCAGTACTTC.

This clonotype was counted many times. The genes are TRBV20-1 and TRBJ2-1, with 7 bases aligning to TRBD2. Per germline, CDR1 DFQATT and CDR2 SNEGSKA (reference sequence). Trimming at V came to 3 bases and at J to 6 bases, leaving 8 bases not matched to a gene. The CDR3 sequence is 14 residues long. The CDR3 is CSASERGRLNEQFF. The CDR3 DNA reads TGCAGTGCTAGTGAGCGGGGCCGCCTCAATGAGCAGTTCTTC.

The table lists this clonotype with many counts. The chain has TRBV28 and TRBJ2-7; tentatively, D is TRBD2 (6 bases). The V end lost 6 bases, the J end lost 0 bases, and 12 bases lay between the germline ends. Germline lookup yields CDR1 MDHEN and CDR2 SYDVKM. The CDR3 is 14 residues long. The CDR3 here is CASRPFGSSYEQYV. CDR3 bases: TGTGCCAGCAGGCCATTCGGGAGCTCCTACGAGCAGTACGTC.

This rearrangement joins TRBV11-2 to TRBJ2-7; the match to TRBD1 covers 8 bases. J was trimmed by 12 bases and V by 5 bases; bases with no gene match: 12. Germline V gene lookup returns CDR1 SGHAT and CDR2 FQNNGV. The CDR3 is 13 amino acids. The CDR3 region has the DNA TGTGCCAGCAGCCCACCCCCCTGGGACAGGCTGTACGTC. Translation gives CASSPPPWDRLYV.

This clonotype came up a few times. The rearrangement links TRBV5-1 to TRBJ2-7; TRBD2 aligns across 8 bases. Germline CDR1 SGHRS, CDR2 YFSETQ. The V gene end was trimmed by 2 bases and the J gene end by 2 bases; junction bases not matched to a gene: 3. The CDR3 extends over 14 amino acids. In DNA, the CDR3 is TGCGCCAGCAGCTTAACGGGGGGGGCCTACGAGCAGTACGTC. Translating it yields CASSLTGGAYEQYV.

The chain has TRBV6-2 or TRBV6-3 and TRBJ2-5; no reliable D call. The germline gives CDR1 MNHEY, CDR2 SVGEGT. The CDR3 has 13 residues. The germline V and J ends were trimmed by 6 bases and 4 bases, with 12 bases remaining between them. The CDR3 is CASRNRDPETQYF. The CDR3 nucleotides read TGTGCCAGCAGAAACCGTGATCCAGAGACCCAGTACTTC.

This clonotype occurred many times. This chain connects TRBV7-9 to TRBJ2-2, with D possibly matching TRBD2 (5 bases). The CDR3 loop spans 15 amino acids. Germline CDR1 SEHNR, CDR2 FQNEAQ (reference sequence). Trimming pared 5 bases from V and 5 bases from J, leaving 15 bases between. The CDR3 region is CASSAQLSGTGELFF. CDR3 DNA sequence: TGTGCCAGCAGCGCCCAGTTATCGGGGACCGGGGAGCTGTTTTTT.

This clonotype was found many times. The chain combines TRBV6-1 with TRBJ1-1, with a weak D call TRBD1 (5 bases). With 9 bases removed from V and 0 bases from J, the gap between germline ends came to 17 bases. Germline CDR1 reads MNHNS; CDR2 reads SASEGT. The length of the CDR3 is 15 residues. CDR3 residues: CASRRDYLMNTEAFF. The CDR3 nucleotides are TGTGCCAGTAGGAGGGACTACCTCATGAACACTGAAGCTTTCTTT.

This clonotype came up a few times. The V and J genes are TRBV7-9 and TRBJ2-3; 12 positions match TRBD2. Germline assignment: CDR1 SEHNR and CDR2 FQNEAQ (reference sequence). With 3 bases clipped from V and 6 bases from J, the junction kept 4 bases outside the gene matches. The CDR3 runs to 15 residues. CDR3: CASSFWTSGVDTQYF. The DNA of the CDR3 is TGTGCCAGCAGCTTCTGGACTAGCGGGGTGGATACGCAGTATTTT.

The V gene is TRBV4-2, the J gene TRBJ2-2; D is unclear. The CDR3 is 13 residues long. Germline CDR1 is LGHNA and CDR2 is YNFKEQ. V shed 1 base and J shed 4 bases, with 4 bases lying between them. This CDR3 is CASSQGTTGELFF. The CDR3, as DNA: TGTGCCAGCAGCCAAGGGACCACCGGGGAGCTGTTTTTT.

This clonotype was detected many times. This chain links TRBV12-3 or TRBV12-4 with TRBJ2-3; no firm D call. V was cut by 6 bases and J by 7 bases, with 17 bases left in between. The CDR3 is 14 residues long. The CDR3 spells CASSRQRSTNTQYF. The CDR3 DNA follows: TGTGCCAGCAGCCGCCAAAGGTCTACAAATACGCAGTATTTT.

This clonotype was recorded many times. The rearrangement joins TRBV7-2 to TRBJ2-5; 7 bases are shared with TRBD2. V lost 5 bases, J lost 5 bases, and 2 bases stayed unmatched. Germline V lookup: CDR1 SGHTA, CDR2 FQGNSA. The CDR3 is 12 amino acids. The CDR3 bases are TGTGCCAGCAGCCGCGGGAGTGAGACCCAGTACTTC. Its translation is CASSRGSETQYF.

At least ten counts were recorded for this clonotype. The CDR3 DNA is TGCGCCAGCAGCTCCGGACAGGGGGATGGCTACACCTTC. As protein: CASSSGQGDGYTF. V usage is TRBV5-1 and J usage is TRBJ1-2; 10 bases are shared with TRBD1. V was pared by 3 bases and J by 6 bases, with 2 bases of the junction left unmatched. The CDR3 consists of 13 residues. Germline loops: CDR1 SGHRS, CDR2 YFSETQ.

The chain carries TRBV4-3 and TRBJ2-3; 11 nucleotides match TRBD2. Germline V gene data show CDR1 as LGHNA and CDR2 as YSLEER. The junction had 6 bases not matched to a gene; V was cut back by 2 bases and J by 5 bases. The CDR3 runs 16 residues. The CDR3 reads CASSQSPSGGKDTQYF. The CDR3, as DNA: TGCGCCAGCAGCCAAAGCCCTAGCGGGGGGAAAGATACGCAGTATTTT.

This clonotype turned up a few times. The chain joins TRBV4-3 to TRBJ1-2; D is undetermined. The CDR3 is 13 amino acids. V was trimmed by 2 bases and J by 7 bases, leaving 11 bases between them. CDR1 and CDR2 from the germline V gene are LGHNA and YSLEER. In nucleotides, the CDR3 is TGCGCCAGCAGCCAAACACACAGCGCTGGCTACACCTTC. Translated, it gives CASSQTHSAGYTF.

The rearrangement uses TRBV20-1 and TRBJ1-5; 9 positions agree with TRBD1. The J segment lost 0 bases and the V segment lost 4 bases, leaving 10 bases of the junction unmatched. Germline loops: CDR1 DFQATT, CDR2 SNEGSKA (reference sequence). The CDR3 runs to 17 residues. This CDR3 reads CSAKPGQGLFSNQPQHF. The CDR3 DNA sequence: TGCAGTGCTAAGCCGGGACAGGGCCTTTTTAGCAATCAGCCCCAGCATTTT.

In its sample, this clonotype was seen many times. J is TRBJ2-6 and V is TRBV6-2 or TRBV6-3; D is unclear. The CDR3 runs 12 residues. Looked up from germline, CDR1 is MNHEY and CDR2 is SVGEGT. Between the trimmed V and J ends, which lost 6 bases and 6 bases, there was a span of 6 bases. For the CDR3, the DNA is TGTGCCAGCAGCGGAGAGGCCAACGTCCTGACTTTC. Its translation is CASSGEANVLTF.

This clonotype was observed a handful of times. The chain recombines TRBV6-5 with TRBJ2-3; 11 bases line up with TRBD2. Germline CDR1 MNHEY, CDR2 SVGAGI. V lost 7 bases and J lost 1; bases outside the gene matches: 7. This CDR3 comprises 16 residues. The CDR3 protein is CASKILAGGRTDTQYF. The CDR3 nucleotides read TGTGCCAGCAAGATCTTAGCGGGGGGGCGCACAGATACGCAGTATTTT.

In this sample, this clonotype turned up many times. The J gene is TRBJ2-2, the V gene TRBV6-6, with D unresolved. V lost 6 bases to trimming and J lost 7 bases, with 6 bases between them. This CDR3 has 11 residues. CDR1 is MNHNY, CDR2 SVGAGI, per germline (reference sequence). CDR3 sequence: CASSTGGELFF. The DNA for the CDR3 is TGTGCCAGCAGCACGGGCGGGGAGCTGTTTTTT.

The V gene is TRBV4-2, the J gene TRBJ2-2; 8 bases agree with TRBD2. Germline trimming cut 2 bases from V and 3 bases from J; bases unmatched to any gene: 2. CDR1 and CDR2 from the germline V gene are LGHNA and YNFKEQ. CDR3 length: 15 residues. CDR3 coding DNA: TGTGCCAGCAGCCAACCTAGCGGGTACACCGGGGAGCTGTTTTTT. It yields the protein CASSQPSGYTGELFF.

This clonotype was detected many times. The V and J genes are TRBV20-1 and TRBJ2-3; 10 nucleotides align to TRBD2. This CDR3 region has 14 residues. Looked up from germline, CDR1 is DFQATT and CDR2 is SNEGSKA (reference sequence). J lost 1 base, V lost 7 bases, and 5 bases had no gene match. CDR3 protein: CSGSGGAGTDTQYF. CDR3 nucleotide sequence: TGCAGTGGAAGCGGGGGGGCTGGCACAGATACGCAGTATTTT.